Described below is a single T cell receptor beta chain sequence and its context. The target of this receptor is not known. The input lacks base qualities; no much larger clone sits a single base away. The data were obtained in a study of blood T cell repertoires in COVID-19 (dated by TCRdb to 2019 to 2021). Study-level background: Samples covering the acute and convalescent phases of COVID-19 were provided by collaborators in the United States, Italy and Spain. The repertoires were released in a freely available public database intended as a resource for research on the immune response to SARS-CoV-2. Where available, HLA class I and class II types were taken from metadata supplied by the sample provider and were not determined by assay-based typing. The sample metadata nearly always contained a de-identified subject ID, COVID-19 status, age in years and sex. Samples came from the ongoing ImmuneRACE study (first 160 participants) plus 1,254 subjects from 6 global collaborators. Deeply sampled blood TCRbeta repertoires from subjects exposed to, actively infected with, or recovered from COVID-19 were included in the dataset. The material from the prospective study consisted of cDNA or gDNA derived from T cells, B-cell-depleted T cells, or PBMCs.

TCRbeta CDR3 regions were amplified from genomic DNA using the immunoSEQ Assay, a bias-controlled multiplex PCR. In the source study's methods: The number of nucleated cells in each sample was estimated from the amplification of reference gene primers within the assay. Sequence reads were collapsed and filtered to measure the absolute abundance of every unique TCRbeta CDR3 rearrangement. Productive Simpson clonality was computed per sample as the square root of Simpson's diversity index over productive rearrangements. As stored in TCRdb, this immuneACCESS dataset retains in-frame rearrangements with V and J assigned. A fraction of the clones does not appear; measured against another copy, unresolved V genes explain less than half of the discrepancy, and the remainder lacks a known reason. V and J calls and clone size are given by that table; D and trimming were obtained from the DNA. Recorded for this sample are just under 85,000 clones; more than 85% of them occurred a single time. The ten largest clones capture roughly 8% of the sample.

General conclusions and limits of the study: The quantity of clinical and demographic metadata differed by source and by participant and was supplied without curation.

The junction carries 8 bases between V and J, which are trimmed by 2 bases and 9 bases respectively. There are 11 amino acids in the CDR3, from cysteine to valine inclusive. Of the read, only the CDR3 DNA is kept; its 33 bases are in frame from base 1. CDR1 and CDR2, looked up from the germline V gene, are MNHEY and SVGEGT. Each collaborating institution followed its own protocols to collect whole blood in K2EDTA tubes. For TCRbeta analysis, collaborators shipped samples as frozen whole blood, isolated PBMCs, or DNA extracted from either of those sample types. Sequenced input: peripheral blood. The V and J segments used are TRBV6-2 or TRBV6-3 and TRBJ2-7, with the D gene too uncertain to name. This receptor was obtained from a man older than 75 with active or convalescent COVID-19. The CDR3 protein sequence reads: CASSYGQRQYV. The bases read TGTGCCAGCAGTTACGGCCAGCGGCAGTACGTC.